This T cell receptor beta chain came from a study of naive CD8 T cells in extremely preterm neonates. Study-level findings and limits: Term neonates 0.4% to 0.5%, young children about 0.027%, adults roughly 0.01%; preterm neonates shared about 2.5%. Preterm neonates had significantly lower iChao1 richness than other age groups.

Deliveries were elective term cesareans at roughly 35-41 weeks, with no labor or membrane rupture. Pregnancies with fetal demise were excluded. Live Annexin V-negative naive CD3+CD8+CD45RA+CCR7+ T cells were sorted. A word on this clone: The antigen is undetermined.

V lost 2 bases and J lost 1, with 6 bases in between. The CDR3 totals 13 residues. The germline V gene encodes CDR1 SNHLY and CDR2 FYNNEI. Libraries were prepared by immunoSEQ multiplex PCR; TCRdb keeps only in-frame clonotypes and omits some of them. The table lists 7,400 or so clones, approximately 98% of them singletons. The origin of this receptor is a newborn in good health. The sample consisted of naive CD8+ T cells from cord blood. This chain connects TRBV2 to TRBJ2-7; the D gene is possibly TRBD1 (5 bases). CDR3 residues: CASSEYRSYEQYF. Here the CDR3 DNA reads TGTGCCAGCAGTGAATACAGGTCCTACGAGCAGTACTTC.